The 5 T cell receptor beta chains below all came from one sample that was sequenced in a study of blood T cell repertoires in COVID-19. Repertoires were generated with immunoSEQ multiplex PCR, while TCRdb's copy carries only in-frame clones and drops some. The repertoire holds about 270,000 clones, with less than 90% as singletons. The specimen sequenced was PBMCs or T cells enriched from blood (not recorded which). The source of these receptors is a woman in her 50s who had recovered from COVID-19.

This clone was counted a single time. The chain uses TRBV3-1 (or the pseudogene TRBV3-2) and TRBJ1-5; 8 bases agree with TRBD1. CDR3 length equals 14 residues. CDR1 and CDR2 (germline): LGHDT, YNNKEL (reference sequence). J lost 7 bases, V lost 1 base, and 3 bases had no gene match. In nucleotides, the CDR3 is TGTGCCAGCAGCCAAGGACAGGGGAGACAGCCCCAGCATTTT. It translates to CASSQGQGRQPQHF.

The rearrangement uses TRBV7-9 and TRBJ1-1, with 10 bases aligning to TRBD1. The CDR3 contains 15 residues. Germline loops: CDR1 SEHNR, CDR2 FQNEAQ (reference sequence). The junction had 8 bases not matched to a gene; V was cut back by 5 bases and J by 5 bases. The CDR3 spells CASSDRDRGRTEAFF. The CDR3 DNA sequence: TGTGCCAGCAGCGACAGAGACAGGGGGCGAACTGAAGCTTTCTTT.

The gene calls are TRBV11-3 and TRBJ1-1; no reliable D call. CDR1 and CDR2 (germline): SGHNT, YENEEA. The CDR3 is 13 amino acids. V lost 6 bases and J lost 1, with 9 bases in between. The DNA for the CDR3 is TGTGCCAGCAGTTTTTCAGAGAACACTGAAGCTTTCTTT. It encodes CASSFSENTEAFF.

The chain carries TRBV6-6 and TRBJ2-7; 7 bases align to TRBD1. V lost 2 bases, J lost 2 bases, and 3 bases stayed unmatched. From germline, CDR1 is MNHNY and CDR2 SVGAGI (reference sequence). The CDR3 is 14 amino acids. For the CDR3, the DNA is TGTGCCAGCAGTTACGGGACAGCACCCTACGAGCAGTACTTC. Translated: CASSYGTAPYEQYF.

The chain carries TRBV10-3 and TRBJ2-3, with unresolved D. V was trimmed by 10 bases and J by 7 bases, leaving 9 bases between them. Germline V gene lookup returns CDR1 ENHRY and CDR2 SYGVKD. The CDR3 length is 10 residues. CDR3 amino acids: CASGWNTQYF. The CDR3 nucleotides read TGTGCCAGCGGATGGAATACGCAGTATTTT.